This T cell receptor beta chain derives from a study of blood T cell repertoires in COVID-19. In this sample, this clone turned up once. This CDR3 is built from 16 residues. Germline CDR1 reads SEHNR; CDR2 reads FQNEAQ (reference sequence). Germline trimming cut 2 bases from V and 3 bases from J; bases unmatched to any gene: 8. The data were produced by immunoSEQ multiplex PCR, yet TCRdb's version contains in-frame clones alone and is incomplete. The repertoire has about 250,000 clones, 70% to 90% of them found once; the top ten carry about 1.3%. Sequences were obtained from peripheral blood. The sequence was obtained from a man at least 80 years old with acute or convalescent COVID-19. The J gene is TRBJ2-3, the V gene TRBV7-9; TRBD1 matches 7 bases. The CDR3 region has the DNA TGTGCCAGCAGCTTAAGGGGGCGAGTAGGGACAGATACGCAGTATTTT. Translating it yields CASSLRGRVGTDTQYF.